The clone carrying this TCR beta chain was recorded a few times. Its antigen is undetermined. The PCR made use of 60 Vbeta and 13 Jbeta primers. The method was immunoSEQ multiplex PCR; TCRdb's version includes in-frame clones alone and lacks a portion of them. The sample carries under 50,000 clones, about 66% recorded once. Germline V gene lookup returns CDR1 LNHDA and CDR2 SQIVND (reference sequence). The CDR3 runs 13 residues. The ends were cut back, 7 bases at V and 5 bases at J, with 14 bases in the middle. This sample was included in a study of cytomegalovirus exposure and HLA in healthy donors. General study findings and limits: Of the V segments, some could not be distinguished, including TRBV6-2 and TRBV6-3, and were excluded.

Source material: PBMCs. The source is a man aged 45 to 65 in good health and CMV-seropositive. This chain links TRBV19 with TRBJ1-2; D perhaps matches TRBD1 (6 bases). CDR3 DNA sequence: TGTGCCAGTAACCACGACAGGTTTTATGGCTACACCTTC. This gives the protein CASNHDRFYGYTF.